The 24 T cell receptor beta chains reported below all come from one sample, sequenced in a study of T cell repertoires in cytomegalovirus infection. One entry per CDR3 protein, called by TCRdb with MiXCR from the reads. The table has around 550,000 distinct CDR3 sequences, about a quarter seen once. Sequenced material: PBMCs. These receptors were obtained from a human donor in good health (CMV status not recorded). Some clones in this sample may be carry-over from other donors' samples.

The V and J genes are TRBV24-1 and TRBJ2-3; no firm D call. This CDR3 region has 13 residues. Trimming took off 7 bases at V and 2 bases at J, with 9 bases between the two ends. CDR1 and CDR2 (germline): KGHDR, SFDVKD. The CDR3 protein is CATSQWATDTQYF. CDR3 sequence (DNA): TGTGCCACCAGCCAGTGGGCCACAGATACGCAGTATTTT.

This clonotype has ten or more counts. The chain has TRBV7-2 and TRBJ2-3, with a weak D call TRBD2 (7 bases). The V end lost 4 bases, the J end lost 2 bases, and 16 bases lay between the germline ends. Germline values: CDR1 SGHTA, CDR2 FQGNSA. CDR3 length equals 16 residues. DNA for the CDR3: TGTGCCAGCAGCTCGGGTGGGGGGGGCCCCACAGATACGCAGTATTTT. This translates into CASSSGGGGPTDTQYF.

This clonotype was observed a handful of times. J is TRBJ1-1 and V is TRBV4-3; unclear D gene. The CDR3 has 16 residues. Germline V gene data show CDR1 as LGHNA and CDR2 as YSLEER. With 1 base removed from V and 0 bases from J, the gap between germline ends came to 12 bases. CDR3 protein: CASSQGIGILNTEAFF. The CDR3 DNA reads as TGCGCCAGCAGCCAAGGGATCGGGATCTTGAACACTGAAGCTTTCTTT.

This clonotype has a count of ten or more. This rearrangement joins TRBV12-3 or TRBV12-4 to TRBJ1-2, with TRBD1 identical over 8 bases. V shed 5 bases, J shed 7 bases, and the junction held 9 bases outside the gene matches. This CDR3 is 14 amino acids long. The DNA for the CDR3 is TGTGCCAGCAGTATAGGACAGGGAGTTCGTGGCTACACCTTC. This sequence encodes CASSIGQGVRGYTF.

The genes are TRBV20-1 and TRBJ2-3; perhaps D is TRBD1 or TRBD2 (5 bases each). CDR1 is DFQATT and CDR2 is SNEGSKA in the germline V gene (reference sequence). The CDR3 has 14 residues. Deletions cut 4 bases from V and 0 bases from J, with 11 bases between. DNA of the CDR3: TGCAGTGCTAAAAGGGACGGTAGCACAGATACGCAGTATTTT. Its translation is CSAKRDGSTDTQYF.

The V and J genes are TRBV6-2 or TRBV6-3 and TRBJ2-1; 12 bases line up with TRBD2. The trim removed 6 bases at V and 8 bases at J, leaving 2 bases unmatched. Looked up from germline, CDR1 is MNHEY and CDR2 is SVGEGT. This CDR3 comprises 13 residues. The CDR3, as DNA: TGTGCCAGCAGGACTAGCGGGAGTCATGAGCAGTTCTTC. Its translation is CASRTSGSHEQFF.

The V and J genes are TRBV19 and TRBJ2-3; D not certain. V lost 7 bases and J lost 2, with 13 bases in between. Germline assignment: CDR1 LNHDA and CDR2 SQIVND (reference sequence). The CDR3 runs to 14 residues. The CDR3 bases are TGTGCCAGTACTTGGGCAGGCAACACAGATACGCAGTATTTT. This codes for CASTWAGNTDTQYF.

V is TRBV4-3 and J is TRBJ2-5; D might be TRBD1 (6 bases). Trimming stripped 4 bases from V and 2 bases from J, with 17 bases between. The CDR3 is 16 amino acids. Germline values: CDR1 LGHNA, CDR2 YSLEER. The CDR3 protein is CASSRVFMGAQETQYF. As DNA, the CDR3 is TGCGCCAGCAGCCGAGTATTTATGGGGGCACAAGAGACCCAGTACTTC.

This clonotype has more than one count but fewer than ten. The genes are TRBV29-1 and TRBJ2-2, with 8 bases fitting TRBD1. V trimming: 5 bases; J trimming: 6 bases; junction bases outside the gene matches: 2. The CDR3 sequence is 12 residues long. Germline V CDR1 and CDR2: SQVTM, ANQGSEA. The CDR3 loop is CSVWTGPGELFF. In DNA, the CDR3 is TGCAGCGTTTGGACAGGGCCCGGGGAGCTGTTTTTT.

The chain joins TRBV19 to TRBJ1-1; TRBD1 is a possible D gene (5 bases). The V end lost 4 bases, the J end lost 1 base, and 13 bases lay between the germline ends. The CDR3 has 15 amino acids. CDR1 and CDR2 (germline): LNHDA, SQIVND (reference sequence). CDR3 protein: CASSKRGRTNTEAFF. The CDR3 coding sequence is TGTGCCAGTAGTAAGCGGGGACGGACGAACACTGAAGCTTTCTTT.

V usage is TRBV6-6 and J usage is TRBJ2-3, with TRBD2 identical over 10 bases. The junction had 15 bases not matched to a gene; V was cut back by 5 bases and J by 1 base. Germline CDR1 reads MNHNY; CDR2 reads SVGAGI (reference sequence). The CDR3 runs 19 residues. The CDR3 DNA reads as TGTGCCAGCAGTGACAGAAGACTAAGAGCGGGAGGGGGCACAGATACGCAGTATTTT. This encodes CASSDRRLRAGGGTDTQYF.

The chain carries TRBV28 and TRBJ2-1; TRBD2 is a possible D gene (6 bases). Trimming removed 5 bases at V and 2 bases at J, with 16 bases between. Per the germline V gene, CDR1 is MDHEN and CDR2 is SYDVKM. This CDR3 is built from 16 residues. The CDR3 DNA is TGTGCCAGCAGTCCCCCCGGGACTCTAGCCTACAATGAGCAGTTCTTC. This codes for CASSPPGTLAYNEQFF.

The V gene is TRBV5-1, the J gene TRBJ2-7, with D possibly TRBD2 on 7 matching bases. Germline CDR1 is SGHRS and CDR2 is YFSETQ. V lost 0 bases to trimming and J lost 4 bases, with 14 bases between them. The CDR3 is 15 residues long. DNA of the CDR3: TGCGCCAGCAGCTTGGCGGGGGGCGCGGTGTACGAGCAGTACGTC. It encodes CASSLAGGAVYEQYV.

A few counts support this clonotype. The chain couples TRBV9 to TRBJ2-1; 11 positions match TRBD2. The junction had 15 bases not matched to a gene; V was cut back by 1 base and J by 9 bases. Germline V CDR1 and CDR2: SGDLS, YYNGEE. This CDR3 comprises 18 residues. CDR3 coding DNA: TGTGCCAGCAGCGTAAGGGGGATCCCGGGACTAGCGGAAAGTGAGCAGTTCTTC. Translating it yields CASSVRGIPGLAESEQFF.

This clonotype was found a few times. The chain uses TRBV4-1 and TRBJ2-7; 10 bases align to TRBD2. V was clipped by 5 bases and J by 4 bases; unmatched bases: 8. This CDR3 spans 15 amino acids. Germline CDR1 and CDR2: MGHRA and YSYEKL. The CDR3 DNA sequence: TGCGCCAGCAGCAACTCTAGCGGGAGAATGTACGAGCAGTACTTC. It is translated as CASSNSSGRMYEQYF.

This clonotype was observed at least ten times. V gene TRBV12-3 or TRBV12-4 combines with J gene TRBJ2-6, with 7 bases that match TRBD1. V trimming: 3 bases; J trimming: 0 bases; junction bases outside the gene matches: 5. The CDR3 covers 17 residues. The CDR3 protein is CASSLRQGLSGANVLTF. The CDR3 DNA follows: TGTGCCAGCAGTTTGAGACAGGGCCTCTCTGGGGCCAACGTCCTGACTTTC.

This sequence joins TRBV28 and TRBJ2-1; D may be TRBD1 or TRBD2 (7 bases each). With 7 bases removed from V and 0 bases from J, the gap between germline ends came to 13 bases. The CDR3 totals 15 residues. Germline CDR1 and CDR2: MDHEN and SYDVKM. The chain's CDR3 is CASKRGDSSYNEQFF. The DNA of the CDR3 is TGTGCCAGCAAACGGGGGGACAGCTCCTACAATGAGCAGTTCTTC.

This clonotype was recorded at least ten times. The chain joins TRBV7-3 to TRBJ2-6; TRBD2 might be the D (5 bases). CDR3 length: 15 residues. The germline gives CDR1 SGHTA, CDR2 FQGTGA. V lost 7 bases and J lost 1, with 11 bases in between. The CDR3, as DNA: TGTGCCAGCACCCCAGAGGGTTCTGGGGCCAACGTCCTGACTTTC. Amino acids: CASTPEGSGANVLTF.

This clonotype has just a few counts. The CDR3 DNA follows: TGTGCCAGCAGTGAAGGACAGGGGGACACCGGGGAGCTGTTTTTT. Its protein product is CASSEGQGDTGELFF. The chain uses TRBV25-1 and TRBJ2-2, with 10 bases identical to TRBD1. This CDR3 comprises 15 residues. After removal of 2 bases from V and 3 bases from J, the junction contained 0 bases not matched to a gene. Germline CDR1 is MGHDK and CDR2 is SYGVNS.

This chain uses TRBV28 with TRBJ2-1; D gene ambiguous. V lost 7 bases to trimming and J lost 8 bases, with 21 bases between them. Per the germline V gene, CDR1 is MDHEN and CDR2 is SYDVKM. This CDR3 is 15 amino acids long. The CDR3 coding sequence is TGTGCCAGCACCCCACCGGTGAAAGGGAAGGATGAGCAGTTCTTC. It codes for CASTPPVKGKDEQFF.

The V gene is TRBV7-9, the J gene TRBJ2-5; 10 nucleotides agree with TRBD2. Germline V gene lookup returns CDR1 SEHNR and CDR2 FQNEAQ (reference sequence). The CDR3 covers 20 residues. J was trimmed by 2 bases and V by 3 bases; bases with no gene match: 18. CDR3 sequence: CASSFPSLPSGRPDQETQYF. The CDR3 DNA sequence: TGTGCCAGCAGCTTTCCCTCGCTCCCTAGCGGGAGACCGGATCAAGAGACCCAGTACTTC.

The chain has TRBV5-4 and TRBJ1-3; TRBD1 agrees at 9 bases. In germline, CDR1 is SGHNT, CDR2 YYREEE (reference sequence). The CDR3 has 15 amino acids. V was clipped by 4 bases and J by 3 bases; unmatched bases: 5. The CDR3 loop is CASSPGQGNGNTIYF. CDR3 sequence (DNA): TGTGCCAGCAGCCCCGGACAGGGGAATGGAAACACCATATATTTT.

This rearrangement joins TRBV6-2 or TRBV6-3 to TRBJ2-3, with D unresolved. The V end lost 4 bases, the J end lost 4 bases, and 15 bases lay between the germline ends. Germline V gene data show CDR1 as MNHEY and CDR2 as SVGEGT. The CDR3 sequence is 15 residues long. In DNA, the CDR3 is TGTGCCAGCAGTTCCTTCAGGAATAACGCAGATACGCAGTATTTT. This gives the protein CASSSFRNNADTQYF.

This clonotype has just one count. This chain uses TRBV15 with TRBJ1-1, with D hard to call. Germline values: CDR1 LNHNV, CDR2 YYDKDF (reference sequence). Trimming took 5 bases from V and 3 from J, leaving 10 bases between them. The CDR3 is made up of 13 amino acids. Written as DNA, the CDR3 is TGTGCCACCAGCTCCATACCTTACACTGAAGCTTTCTTT. Amino acids: CATSSIPYTEAFF.